The 23 T cell receptor beta chains in this list originate from one sample, sequenced in a study of T cell clonality in common variable immunodeficiency (dated by TCRdb to the mid-2010s). The library was prepared using the immunoSEQ multiplex PCR assay. Held by TCRdb, this immuneACCESS table contains in-frame sequences only and omits some clones. Under half of the omission traces to an unresolved V gene where checked; the cause of the rest is unknown. For this sample the table reports more than 30,000 clones, with no clone seen just once. 3.5% to 4.5% of the sample belongs to the ten largest clones. Source material: peripheral blood mononuclear cells. These receptors came from a person between 18 and 75 years old in good health.

Many counts were recorded for this clone. The sequence runs out 3 residues before the end of the CDR3; the remainder is reconstructed from the germline J gene. The chain couples TRBV24-1 to TRBJ2-5, with D possibly matching TRBD1 (6 bases). Deletions cut 4 bases from V and 0 bases from J, with 8 bases between. The germline CDR1 and CDR2 sequences are KGHDR and SFDVKD. The CDR3 sequence is 14 residues long. CDR3 sequence: CATSETGNQETQYF. CDR3 DNA, as far as it was read: TGTGCCACCAGTGAGACAGGTAACCAAGAGACC.

This clone was recorded at least ten times. The read is 3 residues too short to cover the CDR3 end, so that end is filled in from the germline J gene. This chain joins TRBV6-1 and TRBJ1-2; 10 nucleotides match TRBD1. Germline lookup yields CDR1 MNHNS and CDR2 SASEGT. This CDR3 has 15 residues. The CDR3 sequence is CASSEITGTGAGYTF. The sequenced CDR3 bases are TGTGCCAGCAGTGAAATAACCGGGACAGGGGCCGGC.

Concerning this clone itself: The read terminates 3 residues before the CDR3 end, so the remaining end is supplied by the germline J gene. This chain uses TRBV30 with TRBJ1-5; D not resolved. This CDR3 has 14 residues. Trimming cost V 0 bases and J 3 bases, with 9 bases left between them. Germline lookup yields CDR1 GTSNPN and CDR2 SVGIG (reference sequence). CDR3 bases read: TGTGCCTGGAGTGTCCCAGAAAACAATCAGCCC. Translating it yields CAWSVPENNQP. The complete CDR3 reads CAWSVPENNQPQHF.

In its sample, this clone was seen many times. The CDR3 end falls 3 residues outside the read, so it is completed with the germline J gene. This rearrangement joins TRBV2 to TRBJ1-5, with D maybe TRBD1 (5 bases). CDR3 length equals 15 residues. CDR1 and CDR2 from the germline V gene are SNHLY and FYNNEI. The ends were cut back, 6 bases at V and 2 bases at J, with 14 bases in the middle. Incomplete CDR3 DNA: TGTGCCAGCAGGGCCTCCCCGGGGGGCAATCAGCCC. This codes for CASRASPGGNQP. In full, the CDR3 reads CASRASPGGNQPQHF.

As to this clone: Read coverage stops 3 residues before the CDR3 terminus; the germline J gene supplies the remainder. The rearrangement links TRBV7-9 to TRBJ1-1, with a tentative D call TRBD1 (5 bases). The CDR3 is 12 amino acids. In germline, CDR1 is SEHNR, CDR2 FQNEAQ (reference sequence). CDR3 sequence: CASSLGGGWAFF. The CDR3 bases that were read are TGTGCCAGCAGCCTGGGGGGAGGATGG.

This clone has at least ten counts. CDR3 loop: CASRDRASTDTQYF. The part of the CDR3 DNA that was read is TGTGCCAGCAGAGACAGGGCTAGCACAGATACG. This rearrangement joins TRBV2 to TRBJ2-3; TRBD1 aligns across 7 bases. The CDR3 end is not reached by the read, which stops 3 residues before it; the germline J gene fills it in. Germline-derived CDR1 and CDR2 are SNHLY and FYNNEI. The CDR3 loop spans 14 amino acids. The V gene end was trimmed by 6 bases and the J gene end by 0 bases; junction bases not matched to a gene: 3.

This clone has ten or more counts. The read comes to an end 3 residues before the CDR3 does, leaving the germline J gene to fill in the end. V is TRBV5-1 and J is TRBJ2-5; 15 bases fit TRBD2. CDR1 and CDR2 (germline): SGHRS, YFSETQ. V trimming: 0 bases; J trimming: 3 bases; junction bases outside the gene matches: 6. This CDR3 region has 18 residues. CDR3 DNA (partial): TGCGCCAGCAGCTTGGGGACTAGCGGGAGGGCCGGTGAAGAGACC. Protein product: CASSLGTSGRAGEET. The complete CDR3 protein is CASSLGTSGRAGEETQYF.

This clone was counted at least ten times. Partial CDR3 DNA: TGCAGTGCTAGAAGGGAGGGGGCGGTCGGC. This encodes CSARREGAVG. In full, the CDR3 reads CSARREGAVGYTF. The chain recombines TRBV20-1 with TRBJ1-2; 7 bases are shared with TRBD1. The read finishes 3 residues shy of the CDR3 end, and the germline J gene is used to complete it. CDR1 DFQATT and CDR2 SNEGSKA come from the germline V gene (reference sequence). This CDR3 is 13 amino acids long.

This clone was detected ten times or more. The sequence runs out 3 residues before the end of the CDR3; the remainder is reconstructed from the germline J gene. This rearrangement joins TRBV19 to TRBJ2-3, with 8 positions matching TRBD1. The CDR3 is 17 residues long. Germline assignment: CDR1 LNHDA and CDR2 SQIVND (reference sequence). Unmatched junction bases numbered 15, after V lost 6 bases and J lost 4 bases. CDR3 residues: CASSPGFRTGSADTQYF. Incomplete CDR3 DNA: TGTGCCAGTAGCCCAGGGTTCAGGACAGGGAGCGCAGATACG.

As to this clone: A much larger clone differs by one base, so this may be a read error. The read gets to within 3 residues of the CDR3 end, and the germline J gene fills in the rest. The chain uses TRBV11-2 and TRBJ1-1; 7 bases align to TRBD1. With V trimmed by 5 bases and J by 3 bases, 3 bases remained unmatched. This CDR3 has 13 residues. Germline V gene sequence: CDR1 SGHAT, CDR2 FQNNGV. The CDR3 sequence is CASSRQGDTEAFF. The covered CDR3 bases are TGTGCCAGCAGCCGACAGGGCGACACTGAA.

This clone was seen repeatedly, ten times or more. Read coverage stops 3 residues before the CDR3 terminus; the germline J gene supplies the remainder. V and J are TRBV20-1 and TRBJ2-1; 9 bases agree with TRBD2. The V gene end was trimmed by 1 base and the J gene end by 9 bases; junction bases not matched to a gene: 10. CDR3 size: 15 residues. CDR1 is DFQATT, CDR2 SNEGSKA, per germline (reference sequence). CDR3 DNA, as far as it was read: TGCAGTGCTAGAGTAGGCGGGAGGGTGTTAGGTGAG. Translating it yields CSARVGGRVLGE. The whole CDR3 protein reads CSARVGGRVLGEQFF.

On this clone itself: The CDR3 end is not reached by the read, which stops 3 residues before it; the germline J gene fills it in. This chain links TRBV19 with TRBJ1-1; weak D call: TRBD1 (6 bases). Germline V lookup: CDR1 LNHDA, CDR2 SQIVND (reference sequence). The CDR3 consists of 11 residues. The CDR3 here is CASSYRDLAFF. The DNA read from the CDR3 is TGTGCCAGTAGTTACAGGGATTTA.

This clone was observed many times. The read stops 3 residues short of the end of the CDR3; the missing end is completed from the germline J gene. This sequence joins TRBV19 and TRBJ2-5; D call uncertain. Trimming left V 4 bases short and J 5 bases short, with 5 bases between. Germline V CDR1 and CDR2: LNHDA, SQIVND (reference sequence). The CDR3 loop spans 11 amino acids. The sequenced part of the CDR3 DNA is TGTGCCAGTAGTACCGGGGAGACC. This codes for CASSTGET. Given in full, the CDR3 is CASSTGETQYF.

This clone was found many times. The sequenced fragment ends 3 residues before the CDR3 boundary, so the rest is inferred from the germline J gene. The chain couples TRBV9 to TRBJ2-2, with TRBD2 matching 12 bases. The CDR3 extends over 17 amino acids. J lost 7 bases, V lost 3 bases, and 10 bases had no gene match. Germline lookup yields CDR1 SGDLS and CDR2 YYNGEE. CDR3 bases read: TGTGCCAGCAGCGAACCAAGAACTAGCGGGAGGAGCGGGGAG. Translating it yields CASSEPRTSGRSGE. The entire CDR3 is CASSEPRTSGRSGELFF.

Regarding this clone: The read stops 3 residues short of the end of the CDR3; the missing end is completed from the germline J gene. This chain connects TRBV7-9 to TRBJ1-6, with 9 bases identical to TRBD1. The CDR3 has 14 amino acids. Germline V gene data show CDR1 as SEHNR and CDR2 as FQNEAQ (reference sequence). Trimming cost V 1 base and J 8 bases; bases outside gene matches: 0. The CDR3 reads CASSLGQGDSPLHF. The CDR3 bases that were read are TGTGCCAGCAGCTTAGGACAGGGGGATTCACCC.

This clone has at least ten counts. The read ends 3 residues before the CDR3 terminus; that terminus is restored from the germline J gene. This chain joins TRBV19 and TRBJ2-3, with 9 bases that match TRBD1. The CDR3 totals 16 residues. The V gene end was trimmed by 3 bases and the J gene end by 2 bases; junction bases not matched to a gene: 6. Per the germline V gene, CDR1 is LNHDA and CDR2 is SQIVND (reference sequence). The CDR3 loop is CASSIAGQGYTDTQYF. CDR3 DNA, as far as it was read: TGTGCCAGTAGTATTGCGGGACAGGGCTACACAGATACG.

CDR3 sequence: CASSRLASGTGELFF. The CDR3 DNA, read in part, is TGTGCCAGCTCTCGGCTAGCGTCGGGCACCGGGGAG. V usage is TRBV7-9 and J usage is TRBJ2-2; maybe TRBD2 (6 bases). The read ends 3 residues early relative to the CDR3; the germline J gene fills the gap. Trimming pared 8 bases from V and 4 bases from J, leaving 17 bases between. This CDR3 has 15 amino acids. The germline V gene has CDR1 SEHNR and CDR2 FQNEAQ (reference sequence).

Points on this clone: The read terminates 3 residues ahead of where the CDR3 ends, so the germline J gene completes it. The chain couples TRBV18 to TRBJ1-1; TRBD1 agrees at 8 bases. The J segment lost 2 bases and the V segment lost 5 bases, leaving 7 bases of the junction unmatched. CDR1 KGHSH and CDR2 LQKENI come from the germline V gene. The length of the CDR3 is 15 residues. The CDR3 DNA, read in part, is TGTGCCAGCTCAGGTGCAGGGGGCTTAAACACTGAA. This gives the protein CASSGAGGLNTE. The entire CDR3 sequence reads CASSGAGGLNTEAFF.

This clone came up many times. The DNA ends 3 residues before the CDR3 does, and the rest of the CDR3 is filled in from the germline J gene. This chain joins TRBV7-8 and TRBJ2-5, with 13 bases aligning to TRBD2. CDR1 is SGHVS and CDR2 is FQNEAQ in the germline V gene. V lost 3 bases to trimming and J lost 0 bases; unmatched junction nucleotides: 4. This CDR3 is 17 amino acids long. CDR3 region: CASSFGTSGTNQETQYF. The sequenced CDR3 bases are TGTGCCAGCAGCTTTGGGACTAGCGGGACCAACCAAGAGACC.

This clone appeared many times. Read sequence stops 3 residues before the CDR3 end, and the germline J gene provides the missing end. The chain couples TRBV20-1 to TRBJ2-3; 10 bases match TRBD2. CDR3 size: 15 residues. Germline loops: CDR1 DFQATT, CDR2 SNEGSKA (reference sequence). J gave up 7 bases and V 3 bases, and 10 bases lay outside the gene matches. CDR3 in amino acids: CSASPLAGDVNTQYF. Incomplete CDR3 DNA: TGCAGTGCTAGTCCCCTAGCGGGAGATGTGAATACG.

About this clone itself: The read falls 3 residues short of the CDR3 end, and the missing part is taken from the germline J gene. The chain employs TRBV7-3 and TRBJ2-2; the match to TRBD2 covers 15 bases. Per the germline V gene, CDR1 is SGHTA and CDR2 is FQGTGA. The CDR3 is 18 residues long. V shed 5 bases and J 1 base; nucleotides not matched to a gene: 5. CDR3 DNA, as far as it was read: TGTGCCAGCAGCCCGGGACTAGCGGGAGGCCTGAACACCGGGGAG. Protein: CASSPGLAGGLNTGE. From start to end, the CDR3 is CASSPGLAGGLNTGELFF.

This clone was detected ten times or more. The read terminates 3 residues before the CDR3 end, so the remaining end is supplied by the germline J gene. The chain uses TRBV5-1 and TRBJ1-1, with 9 nucleotides matching TRBD1. CDR3 size: 18 residues. J was trimmed by 0 bases and V by 1 base; bases with no gene match: 10. Germline V gene lookup returns CDR1 SGHRS and CDR2 YFSETQ. The DNA read from the CDR3 is TGCGCCAGCAGCTTGCCGTCGCGACAGGGGGGGATGAACACTGAA. Residues: CASSLPSRQGGMNTE. The whole CDR3 is CASSLPSRQGGMNTEAFF.

This clone was recorded at least ten times. The CDR3 is cut off 3 residues early in the read; its end comes from the germline J gene. V usage is TRBV5-1 and J usage is TRBJ1-2, with D perhaps TRBD1 (6 bases). Germline CDR1 SGHRS, CDR2 YFSETQ. V was clipped by 1 base and J by 5 bases, with 21 bases between them. This CDR3 is built from 17 residues. The sequenced part of the CDR3 DNA is TGCGCCAGCAGCTTGACCGGGACATCCCCCCAAACATATGGC. Translation: CASSLTGTSPQTYG. The full-length CDR3 reads as CASSLTGTSPQTYGYTF.